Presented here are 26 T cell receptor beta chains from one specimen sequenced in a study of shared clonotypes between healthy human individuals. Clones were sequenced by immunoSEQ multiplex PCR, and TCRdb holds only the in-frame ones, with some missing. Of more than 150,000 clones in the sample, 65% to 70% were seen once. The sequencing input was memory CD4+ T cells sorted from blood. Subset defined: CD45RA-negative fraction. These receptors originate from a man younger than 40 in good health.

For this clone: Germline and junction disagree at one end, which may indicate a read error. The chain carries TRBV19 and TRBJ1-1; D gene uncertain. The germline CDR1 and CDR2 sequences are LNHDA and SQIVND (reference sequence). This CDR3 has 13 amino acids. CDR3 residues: CASSIGASRVVIF. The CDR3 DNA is TGTGCCAGTAGTATAGGGGCCAGCAGAGTCGTAATCTTT.

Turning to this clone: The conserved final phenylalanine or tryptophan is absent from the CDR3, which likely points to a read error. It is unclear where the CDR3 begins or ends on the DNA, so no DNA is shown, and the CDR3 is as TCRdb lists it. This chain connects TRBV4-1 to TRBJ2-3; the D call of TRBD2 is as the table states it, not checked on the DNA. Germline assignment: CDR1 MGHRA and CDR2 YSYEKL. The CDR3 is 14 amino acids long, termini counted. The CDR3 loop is CASSQDYATSGGIV.

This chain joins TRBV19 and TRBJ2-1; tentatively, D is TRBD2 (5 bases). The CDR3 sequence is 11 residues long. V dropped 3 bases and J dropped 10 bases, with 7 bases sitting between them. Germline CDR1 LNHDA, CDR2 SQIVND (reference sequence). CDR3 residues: CASSIREEQFF. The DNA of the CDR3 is TGTGCCAGTAGTATCCGGGAAGAGCAGTTCTTC.

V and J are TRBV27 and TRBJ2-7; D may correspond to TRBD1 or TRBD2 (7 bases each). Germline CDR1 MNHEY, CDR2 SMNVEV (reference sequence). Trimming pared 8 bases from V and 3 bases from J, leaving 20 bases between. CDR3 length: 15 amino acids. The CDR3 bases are TGTGCCAGCCGCGCCGGGGGGACAGCCTTCTACGAGCAGTACTTC. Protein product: CASRAGGTAFYEQYF.

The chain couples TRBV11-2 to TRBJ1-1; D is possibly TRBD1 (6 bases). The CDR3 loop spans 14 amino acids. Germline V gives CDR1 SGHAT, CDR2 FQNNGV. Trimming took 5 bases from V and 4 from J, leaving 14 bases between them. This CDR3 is CASSPNGGVTEAFF. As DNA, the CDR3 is TGTGCCAGCAGCCCCAACGGGGGCGTCACTGAAGCTTTCTTT.

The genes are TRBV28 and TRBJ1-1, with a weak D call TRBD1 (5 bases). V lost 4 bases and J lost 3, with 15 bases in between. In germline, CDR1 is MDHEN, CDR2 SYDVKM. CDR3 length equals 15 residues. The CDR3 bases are TGTGCCAGCAGTTCATCACTCGCGGGGGACACTGAAGCTTTCTTT. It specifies CASSSSLAGDTEAFF.

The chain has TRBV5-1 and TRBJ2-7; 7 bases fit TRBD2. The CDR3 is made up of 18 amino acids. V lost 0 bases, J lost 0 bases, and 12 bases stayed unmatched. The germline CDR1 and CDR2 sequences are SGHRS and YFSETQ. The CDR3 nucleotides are TGCGCCAGCAGCTTGGTTCCTAGCGGACTCTTAAACTCCTACGAGCAGTACTTC. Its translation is CASSLVPSGLLNSYEQYF.

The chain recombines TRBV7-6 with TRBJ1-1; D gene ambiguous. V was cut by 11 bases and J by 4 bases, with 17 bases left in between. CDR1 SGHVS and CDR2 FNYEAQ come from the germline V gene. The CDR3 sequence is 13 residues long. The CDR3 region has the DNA TGTGCCGACACCAAGGGCATTTTCACTGAAGCTTTCTTT. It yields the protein CADTKGIFTEAFF.

CDR3 region: CASSKREPYNEQFF. The DNA for the CDR3 is TGTGCCAGCAGCAAGCGGGAGCCCTACAATGAGCAGTTCTTC. The chain links TRBV27 to TRBJ2-1, with TRBD2 identical over 8 bases. Germline V lookup: CDR1 MNHEY, CDR2 SMNVEV (reference sequence). The junction had 3 bases not matched to a gene; V was cut back by 6 bases and J by 2 bases. This CDR3 has 14 residues.

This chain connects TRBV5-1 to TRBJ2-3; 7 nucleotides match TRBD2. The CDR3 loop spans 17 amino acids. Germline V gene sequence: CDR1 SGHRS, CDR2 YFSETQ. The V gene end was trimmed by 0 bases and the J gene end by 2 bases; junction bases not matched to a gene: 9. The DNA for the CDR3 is TGCGCCAGCAGCTTGGCCCACGAAGCGGGGAACACAGATACGCAGTATTTT. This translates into CASSLAHEAGNTDTQYF.

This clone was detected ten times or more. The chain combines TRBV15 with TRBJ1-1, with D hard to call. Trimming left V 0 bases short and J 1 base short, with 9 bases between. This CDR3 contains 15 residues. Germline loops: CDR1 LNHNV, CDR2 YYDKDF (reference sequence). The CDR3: CATSRDHKANTEAFF. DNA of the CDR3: TGTGCCACCAGCAGAGATCACAAGGCGAACACTGAAGCTTTCTTT.

In DNA form, the CDR3 reads TGTGCCAGCAGCCCCCGACCAACCGGGGGAGGTGGGACAGATACGCAGTATTTT. Translating it yields CASSPRPTGGGGTDTQYF. This chain uses TRBV7-2 with TRBJ2-3; D is perhaps TRBD2 (6 bases). Trimming cost V 5 bases and J 3 bases, with 24 bases left between them. This CDR3 spans 18 amino acids. Per the germline V gene, CDR1 is SGHTA and CDR2 is FQGNSA.

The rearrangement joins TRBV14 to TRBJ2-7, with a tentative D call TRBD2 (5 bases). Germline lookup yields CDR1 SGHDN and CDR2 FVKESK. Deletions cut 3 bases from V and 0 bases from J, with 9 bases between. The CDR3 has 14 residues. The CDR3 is CASSQELVSYEQYF. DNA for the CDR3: TGTGCCAGCAGCCAGGAACTAGTCTCCTACGAGCAGTACTTC.

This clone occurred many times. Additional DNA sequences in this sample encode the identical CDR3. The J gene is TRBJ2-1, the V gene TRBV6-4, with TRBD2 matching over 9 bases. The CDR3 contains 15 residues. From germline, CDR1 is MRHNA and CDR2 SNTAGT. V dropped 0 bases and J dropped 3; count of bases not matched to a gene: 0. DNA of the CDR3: TGTGCCAGCAGTGACTCTAGCGGGAGCTACAATGAGCAGTTCTTC. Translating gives CASSDSSGSYNEQFF.

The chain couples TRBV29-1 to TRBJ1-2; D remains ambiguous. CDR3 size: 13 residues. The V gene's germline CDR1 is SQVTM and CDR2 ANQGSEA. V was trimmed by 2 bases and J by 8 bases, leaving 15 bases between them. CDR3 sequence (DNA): TGCAGCGTTGAACGGCAGATAGGTGCCGGCTACACCTTC. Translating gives CSVERQIGAGYTF.

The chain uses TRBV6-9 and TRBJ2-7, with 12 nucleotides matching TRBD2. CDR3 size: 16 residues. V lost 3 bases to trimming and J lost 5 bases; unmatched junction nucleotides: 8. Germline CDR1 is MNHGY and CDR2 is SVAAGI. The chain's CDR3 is CASSYFGLAGNNEQYF. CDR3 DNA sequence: TGTGCCAGCAGTTACTTCGGACTAGCGGGAAACAACGAGCAGTACTTC.

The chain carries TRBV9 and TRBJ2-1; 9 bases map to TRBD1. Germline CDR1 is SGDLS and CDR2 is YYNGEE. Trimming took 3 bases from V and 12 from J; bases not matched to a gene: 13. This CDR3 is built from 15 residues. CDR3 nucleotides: TGTGCCAGCAGCGCTTCCCCGGGACAGGGAAACGGGCAGTTCTTC. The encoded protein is CASSASPGQGNGQFF.

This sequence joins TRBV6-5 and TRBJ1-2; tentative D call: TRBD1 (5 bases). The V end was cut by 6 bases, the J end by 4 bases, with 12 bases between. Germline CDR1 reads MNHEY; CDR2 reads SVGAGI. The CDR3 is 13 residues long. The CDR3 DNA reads TGTGCCAGCAGAGCGCGGGACCCCTATGGCTACACCTTC. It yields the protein CASRARDPYGYTF.

The CDR3 protein is CASSPNRGGVEQFF. The CDR3 nucleotides are TGTGCCAGCAGCCCTAACAGGGGTGGGGTTGAGCAGTTCTTC. The chain couples TRBV7-3 to TRBJ2-1, with 7 positions matching TRBD1. V trimming: 5 bases; J trimming: 9 bases; junction bases outside the gene matches: 10. CDR3 length: 14 residues. The V gene's germline CDR1 is SGHTA and CDR2 FQGTGA.

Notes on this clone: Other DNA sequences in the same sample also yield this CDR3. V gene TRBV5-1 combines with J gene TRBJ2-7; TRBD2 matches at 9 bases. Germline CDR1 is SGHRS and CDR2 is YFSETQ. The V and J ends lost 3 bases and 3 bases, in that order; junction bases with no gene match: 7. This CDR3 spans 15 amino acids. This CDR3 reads CASSSLAGVGYEQYF. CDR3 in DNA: TGCGCCAGCAGCTCTTTAGCGGGAGTTGGCTACGAGCAGTACTTC.

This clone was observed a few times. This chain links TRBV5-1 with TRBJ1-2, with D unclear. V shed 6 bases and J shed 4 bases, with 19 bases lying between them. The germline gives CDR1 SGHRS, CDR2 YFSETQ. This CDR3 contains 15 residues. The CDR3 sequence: CASTFTFLRGYGYTF. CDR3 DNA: TGCGCCAGCACATTCACTTTCCTTCGAGGCTATGGCTACACCTTC.

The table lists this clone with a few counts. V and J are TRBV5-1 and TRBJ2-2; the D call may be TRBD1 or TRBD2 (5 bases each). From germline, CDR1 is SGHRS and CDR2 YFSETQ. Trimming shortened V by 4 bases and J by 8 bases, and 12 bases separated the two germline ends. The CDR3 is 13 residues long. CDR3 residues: CASSHGGTGELFF. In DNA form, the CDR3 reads TGCGCCAGCAGCCATGGGGGTACTGGGGAGCTGTTTTTT.

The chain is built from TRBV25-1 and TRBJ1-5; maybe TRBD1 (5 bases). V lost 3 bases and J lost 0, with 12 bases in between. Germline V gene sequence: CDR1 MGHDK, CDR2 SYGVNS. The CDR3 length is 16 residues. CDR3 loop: CASSDGGCYSNQPQHF. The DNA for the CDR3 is TGTGCCAGCAGTGATGGGGGATGTTATAGCAATCAGCCCCAGCATTTT.

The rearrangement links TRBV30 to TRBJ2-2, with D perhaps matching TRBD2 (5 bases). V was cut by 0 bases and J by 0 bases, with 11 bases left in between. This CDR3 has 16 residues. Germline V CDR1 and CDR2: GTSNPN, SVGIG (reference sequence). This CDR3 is CAWSVYRGTNTGELFF. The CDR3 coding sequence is TGTGCCTGGAGTGTATACCGGGGAACGAACACCGGGGAGCTGTTTTTT.

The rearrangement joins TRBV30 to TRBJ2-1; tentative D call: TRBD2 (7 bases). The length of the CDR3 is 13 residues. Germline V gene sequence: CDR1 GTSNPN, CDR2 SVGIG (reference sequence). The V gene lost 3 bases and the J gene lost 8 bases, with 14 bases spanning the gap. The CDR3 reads CAWRGGRVDEQFF. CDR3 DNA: TGTGCCTGGAGAGGGGGGAGGGTAGATGAGCAGTTCTTC. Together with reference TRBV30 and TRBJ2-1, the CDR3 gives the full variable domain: SQTIHQWPATLVQPVGSPLSLECTVEGTSNPNLYWYRQAAGRGLQLLFYSVGIGQISSEVPQNLSASRPQDRQFILSSKKLLLSDSGFYLCAWRGGRVDEQFFGPGTRLTVL.

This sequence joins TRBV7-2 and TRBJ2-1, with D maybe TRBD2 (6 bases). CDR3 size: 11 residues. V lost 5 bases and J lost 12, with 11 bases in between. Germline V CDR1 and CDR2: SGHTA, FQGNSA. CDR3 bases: TGTGCCAGCAGCCGCGGGACTCCGCAGTTCTTC. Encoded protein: CASSRGTPQFF.